Here is one T cell receptor beta chain with its context. Study processing details: Estimated nucleated cell counts came from reference gene primer amplification. Repertoires were generated with immunoSEQ multiplex PCR, while TCRdb's copy carries only in-frame clones and drops some. The V and J calls and clone size are taken from that table; D and trimming were inferred from the DNA. In the table there are fewer than 350,000 clones, more than 75% of which are singletons. Germline CDR1 and CDR2: SGDLS and YYNGEE. V shed 0 bases and J shed 1 base, with 16 bases lying between them. The length of the CDR3 is 17 residues. The data stem from a study of blood T cell repertoires in COVID-19. About the study: Sites across the United States, Italy and Spain contributed samples from acute and convalescent COVID-19.

This receptor was identified in a woman aged 50 to 60 who had recovered from COVID-19. The material sequenced was peripheral blood. This chain joins TRBV9 and TRBJ2-5; maybe TRBD1 (7 bases). In nucleotides, the CDR3 is TGTGCCAGCAGCGTAGATCCCGCGGGACAGCCCCAAGAGACCCAGTACTTC. Its translation is CASSVDPAGQPQETQYF.